These T cell receptor beta chains were read from a single sample in a study of Ad26.COV2.S vaccination and SARS-CoV-2 variants. Generated by immunoSEQ multiplex PCR, the TCRdb table keeps only in-frame clones and is missing some. Here the sample spans fewer than 400,000 clones, about nine tenths being singletons. Sequenced material: peripheral blood, taken in a trial of Ad26.COV2.S vaccine versus placebo. The receptors derive from a person between 18 and 65 years old who received the Ad26.COV2.S COVID-19 vaccine or a placebo. Both conserved end residues are part of each CDR3. D genes are given only for firm matches. Where a row states a size, it is once, few, many or the class of an expanded clone; other rows omit it.

DNA	CDR3	D	size	V	J
TGTGCCAGTAGTGAACTTCCGGGACAGGTTGGAAACACCATATATTTT	CASSELPGQVGNTIYF	TRBD1	NA	TRBV19	TRBJ1-3
TGTGCCAGCAGTCACCCAGGGGGACAGGGTTGGCAGTGGGATGGCTACACCTTC	CASSHPGGQGWQWDGYTF	TRBD1	NA	TRBV7-9	TRBJ1-2
TGTGCCAGCAGCTCCACCCTTGGGGGGTTGGGCTATGGCTACACCTTC	CASSSTLGGLGYGYTF	NA	NA	TRBV7-2	TRBJ1-2
TGTGCCAGCAGCACGGAAGGGGGGAGCTCCTACAATGAGCAGTTCTTC	CASSTEGGSSYNEQFF	NA	NA	TRBV5-6	TRBJ2-1
TGTGCCATCAGTGCTTCGGTCAATCCTGGTAATTCACCCCTCCACTTT	CAISASVNPGNSPLHF	NA	NA	TRBV10-3	TRBJ1-6
TGTGCCAGCAGTTACAGTCGGCCGGAGTATAATTCACCCCTCCACTTT	CASSYSRPEYNSPLHF	NA	NA	TRBV6-5	TRBJ1-6
TGCGCCAGCAGCCAAGGGGTGAGCGCTACAGATACGCAGTATTTT	CASSQGVSATDTQYF	NA	NA	TRBV4-3	TRBJ2-3
TGTGCCAGCAGCGGATCATCCTACGAGCAGTACTTC	CASSGSSYEQYF	NA	NA	TRBV9	TRBJ2-7
TGTGCCAGTAGTTGGACAGGGAAGGAAAAACTGTTTTTT	CASSWTGKEKLFF	TRBD1	NA	TRBV19	TRBJ1-4
TGTGCCAGCAGCGTAGACCAATACAATGAGCAGTTCTTC	CASSVDQYNEQFF	NA	once	TRBV9	TRBJ2-1
TGTGCCAGCAGCTCGAACGATCTAGCGGGGGTATCCGGGGAGCTGTTTTTT	CASSSNDLAGVSGELFF	TRBD2	NA	TRBV5-8	TRBJ2-2
TGTGCCAGCAGAGGGTGGGCCTACGAGCAGTACTTC	CASRGWAYEQYF	NA	NA	TRBV7-2	TRBJ2-7
TGTGCCAGCAGCTTCCGACATGCAACTAATGAAAAACTGTTTTTT	CASSFRHATNEKLFF	NA	NA	TRBV9	TRBJ1-4
TGTGCCAGCAGCCTAAGAGCGGAGCTGTTTTTT	CASSLRAELFF	NA	NA	TRBV7-2	TRBJ2-2
TGTGCCAGCAGCCAAGATTTCTCGGACAGTATCTATGGCTACACCTTC	CASSQDFSDSIYGYTF	NA	NA	TRBV14	TRBJ1-2
TGTGCCAGTGAAAATAACAGGGCATACTCTGGAAACACCATATATTTT	CASENNRAYSGNTIYF	NA	NA	TRBV2	TRBJ1-3
TGTGCCAGCAGCCAAGTGGAGGGTATCTATCAGCCCCAGCATTTT	CASSQVEGIYQPQHF	NA	NA	TRBV6-2/TRBV6-3	TRBJ1-5
TGTGCCAGCAGCTTGGAACTAGCGGGGACCTACGAGCAGTACTTC	CASSLELAGTYEQYF	TRBD2	NA	TRBV5-5	TRBJ2-7
TGCGCCAGCAGCCAACATCAGGGGGACTATGGCTACACCTTC	CASSQHQGDYGYTF	TRBD1	NA	TRBV4-1	TRBJ1-2
TGCGCCAGCAGCCAAAGACTAGCGGAAACAGATACGCAGTATTTT	CASSQRLAETDTQYF	TRBD2	NA	TRBV4-3	TRBJ2-3